This TCR beta chain originates from a study of blood T cell repertoires in COVID-19. Study in general: Sites across the United States, Italy and Spain contributed samples from acute and convalescent COVID-19. PBMCs, B-cell-depleted T cells, or T cells were the source of the cDNA or gDNA that made up the material.

In the study's own analysis: From reference gene primer amplification, estimates of nucleated cell counts were derived. The assay was immunoSEQ multiplex PCR, and TCRdb's table has in-frame clones only and misses some. The D gene and trimming were derived from the DNA, and the V and J assignments and clone size from that table. The data show about 220,000 clones, more than 65% seen once. The V end lost 3 bases, the J end lost 2 bases, and 10 bases lay between the germline ends. The CDR3 sequence is 14 residues long. CDR1 KGHDR and CDR2 SFDVKD come from the germline V gene. Sequenced input: peripheral blood. This clonotype was sampled from a woman in her thirties who had recovered from COVID-19. The chain is built from TRBV24-1 and TRBJ2-7; D gene unclear. CDR3: CATSDPSKPYEQYF. The CDR3 nucleotides read TGTGCCACCAGTGATCCCTCTAAGCCCTACGAGCAGTACTTC.